The text below deals with one T cell receptor (beta chain). Its antigen is as yet unknown. The data originate from a study of identifying expanded T cells in peripheral blood. Study-level results: Technical replicates showed about 1.2 changed clones; roughly two weeks roughly 16; four weeks 19.

Here immunoSEQ multiplex PCR was the method, and the copy in TCRdb shows in-frame clones only, minus some. The sample contains about 47,000 clones, 70% to 85% of which appear only once. The CDR3 extends over 12 amino acids. The chain has TRBV21-1 and TRBJ1-2. TRBV21-1 corresponds to a pseudogene. This TCR was recovered from a person between 18 and 75 years old in good health. Sequencing input: blood. The CDR3 DNA reads as TGTGCCAGCAGCAATGGGCGCGGGGGCTACACCTTC. Protein sequence: CASSNGRGGYTF.